What follows are 20 T cell receptor beta chains derived from one specimen sequenced in a study of PD-1 blockade in classical Hodgkin lymphoma. The assay was immunoSEQ multiplex PCR, and TCRdb's table has in-frame clones only and misses some. The sample yields about 150,000 clones, less than 80% seen once. All trial patients relapsed after autologous stem cell transplantation. The material was peripheral blood mononuclear cells (PBMCs), obtained before the second cycle of nivolumab. These receptors were obtained from a human donor with classical Hodgkin lymphoma.

The gene calls are TRBV19 and TRBJ2-3, with a possible D match to TRBD2 (5 bases). The V end lost 3 bases, the J end lost 3 bases, and 13 bases lay between the germline ends. The CDR3 runs 15 residues. The germline V gene has CDR1 LNHDA and CDR2 SQIVND (reference sequence). CDR3 sequence: CASSIVEARTDTQYF. The CDR3 coding sequence is TGTGCCAGTAGTATCGTGGAGGCCCGGACAGATACGCAGTATTTT.

The chain links TRBV7-2 to TRBJ2-2, with TRBD1 matching 8 bases. The CDR3 runs to 13 residues. J gave up 7 bases and V 5 bases, and 3 bases lay outside the gene matches. Germline assignment: CDR1 SGHTA and CDR2 FQGNSA. The CDR3 DNA follows: TGTGCCAGCAGCGGACAGGGAGTCGGGGAGCTGTTTTTT. Its protein product is CASSGQGVGELFF. The full variable domain, rest sourced from reference TRBV7-2 and TRBJ2-2, is GAGVSQSPSNKVTEKGKDVELRCDPISGHTALYWYRQSLGQGLEFLIYFQGNSAPDKSGLPSDRFSAERTGGSVSTLTIQRTQQEDSAVYLCASSGQGVGELFFGEGSRLTVL.

The chain couples TRBV18 to TRBJ1-2; D is ambiguous. This CDR3 has 16 residues. V shed 0 bases and J shed 4 bases, with 15 bases lying between them. The V gene's germline CDR1 is KGHSH and CDR2 LQKENI. DNA for the CDR3: TGTGCCAGCTCACCACCCAATAGGGCTGGGTTCTATGGCTACACCTTC. It encodes CASSPPNRAGFYGYTF. The full variable domain, in which reference TRBV18 and TRBJ1-2 provide the parts outside the CDR3, is NAGVMQNPRHLVRRRGQEARLRCSPMKGHSHVYWYRQLPEEGLKFMVYLQKENIIDESGMPKERFSAEFPKEGPSILRIQQVVRGDSAAYFCASSPPNRAGFYGYTFGSGTRLTVV.

V is TRBV5-5 and J is TRBJ2-5; D perhaps matches TRBD2 (9 bases). The ends were cut back, 5 bases at V and 7 bases at J, with 24 bases in the middle. Germline CDR1 and CDR2: SGHKS and YYEKEE (reference sequence). CDR3 length: 16 residues. The CDR3 sequence is CASRRGGQAPPGTQYF. DNA of the CDR3: TGTGCCAGCAGGCGGGGGGGACAGGCACCCCCGGGGACCCAGTACTTC.

V and J are TRBV18 and TRBJ2-1; the D gene is possibly TRBD1 (6 bases). The length of the CDR3 is 17 residues. CDR1 is KGHSH, CDR2 LQKENI, per germline. V was pared by 0 bases and J by 0 bases, with 12 bases between. The CDR3 nucleotides are TGTGCCAGCTCACCACCGAGACAGGCTAGCTCCTACAATGAGCAGTTCTTC. Its protein product is CASSPPRQASSYNEQFF.

This clone was seen a handful of times. The V gene is TRBV6-5, the J gene TRBJ2-1; no firm D call. CDR1 is MNHEY, CDR2 SVGAGI, per germline. CDR3 size: 13 residues. Trimming stripped 0 bases from V and 7 bases from J, with 7 bases between. The CDR3 DNA reads TGTGCCAGCAGTTACTCAATTTGGAATGAGCAGTTCTTC. This translates into CASSYSIWNEQFF.

The chain links TRBV7-9 to TRBJ2-7; 7 nucleotides align to TRBD1. Germline V gives CDR1 SEHNR, CDR2 FQNEAQ (reference sequence). The CDR3 covers 15 residues. The J segment lost 3 bases and the V segment lost 5 bases, leaving 10 bases of the junction unmatched. The CDR3: CASSLDRDSLYEQYF. The CDR3 DNA reads as TGTGCCAGCAGCCTTGACAGGGATAGCCTCTACGAGCAGTACTTC.

The V call is TRBV5-4, the J call TRBJ2-5; weak D call: TRBD1 (6 bases). This CDR3 has 12 amino acids. The V end lost 4 bases, the J end lost 2 bases, and 6 bases lay between the germline ends. Germline lookup yields CDR1 SGHNT and CDR2 YYREEE (reference sequence). The CDR3 DNA sequence: TGTGCCAGCAGCAGGGGGCAAGAGACCCAGTACTTC. Translated, it gives CASSRGQETQYF.

The CDR3 DNA sequence: TGCGCCAGCAGCTTGGATGAAGGGACATCGGAGACCCAGTACTTC. Protein: CASSLDEGTSETQYF. The chain recombines TRBV5-1 with TRBJ2-5; D perhaps matches TRBD1 (6 bases). The V gene's germline CDR1 is SGHRS and CDR2 YFSETQ. V was shortened by 0 bases and J by 5 bases, with 14 bases between the two germline ends. The CDR3 runs 15 residues.

V is TRBV6-1 and J is TRBJ1-2; the D is unclear. The CDR3 length is 14 residues. V was shortened by 1 base and J by 4 bases, with 10 bases between the two germline ends. Germline V CDR1 and CDR2: MNHNS, SASEGT. CDR3 protein: CASSEGFTGYGYTF. CDR3 nucleotides: TGTGCCAGCAGTGAAGGTTTCACGGGCTATGGCTACACCTTC.

This sequence joins TRBV18 and TRBJ2-1, with D hard to call. Germline V gene lookup returns CDR1 KGHSH and CDR2 LQKENI. The CDR3 loop spans 17 amino acids. V was trimmed by 0 bases and J by 0 bases, leaving 12 bases between them. The CDR3 DNA reads as TGTGCCAGCTCACCACCGTTCCCCGACCCCTCCTACAATGAGCAGTTCTTC. Protein product: CASSPPFPDPSYNEQFF. The variable domain in full, completed from reference TRBV18 and TRBJ2-1, reads NAGVMQNPRHLVRRRGQEARLRCSPMKGHSHVYWYRQLPEEGLKFMVYLQKENIIDESGMPKERFSAEFPKEGPSILRIQQVVRGDSAAYFCASSPPFPDPSYNEQFFGPGTRLTVL.

The V and J genes are TRBV18 and TRBJ2-5; maybe TRBD1 (5 bases). V lost 2 bases to trimming and J lost 1 base, with 11 bases between them. The germline CDR1 and CDR2 sequences are KGHSH and LQKENI. This CDR3 is built from 15 residues. The CDR3, as DNA: TGTGCCAGCTCACCAGGGGCAGGCCCCCAAGAGACCCAGTACTTC. It specifies CASSPGAGPQETQYF.

The chain uses TRBV29-1 and TRBJ2-3; 8 positions match TRBD1. The CDR3 consists of 15 residues. V shed 4 bases and J 5 bases; nucleotides not matched to a gene: 11. In germline, CDR1 is SQVTM, CDR2 ANQGSEA. The CDR3 nucleotides read TGCAGCGTTGGATTCGGGACAGGACTTTTAGATACGCAGTATTTT. Its translation is CSVGFGTGLLDTQYF.

This clone was recorded a few times. The chain links TRBV4-2 to TRBJ2-1; 8 nucleotides agree with TRBD2. The germline gives CDR1 LGHNA, CDR2 YNFKEQ. The CDR3 is 18 amino acids. The J segment lost 4 bases and the V segment lost 0 bases, leaving 11 bases of the junction unmatched. The CDR3 DNA follows: TGTGCCAGCAGCCAAGAAGGGGTGGGCGGGGGGCGTTACAATGAGCAGTTCTTC. Residues: CASSQEGVGGGRYNEQFF.

The table lists this clone with many counts. The chain uses TRBV6-5 and TRBJ1-5, with no clear D. CDR3 length: 15 amino acids. V lost 5 bases, J lost 3 bases, and 14 bases lay in between. In germline, CDR1 is MNHEY, CDR2 SVGAGI. CDR3 nucleotide sequence: TGTGCCAGCAGTGCTACACCCTTACACAATCAGCCCCAGCATTTT. It yields the protein CASSATPLHNQPQHF.

V gene TRBV10-3 combines with J gene TRBJ2-7, with D possibly being TRBD1 (6 bases). This CDR3 is 14 amino acids long. V gave up 6 bases and J gave up 0 bases, with 12 bases separating them. Germline V gives CDR1 ENHRY, CDR2 SYGVKD. The CDR3 nucleotides are TGTGCCATCAGCAACAGGGTCAGCTCCTACGAGCAGTACTTC. It encodes CAISNRVSSYEQYF.

The chain joins TRBV27 to TRBJ2-6; 8 nucleotides align to TRBD1. The V segment lost 5 bases and the J segment 1 base; nucleotides outside the gene matches: 13. There are 19 residues in the CDR3. In germline, CDR1 is MNHEY, CDR2 SMNVEV (reference sequence). For the CDR3, the DNA is TGTGCCAGCAGTCCCCGGACAGGGCCCATCCTTTCTGGGGCCAACGTCCTGACTTTC. Its translation is CASSPRTGPILSGANVLTF.

Ten or more counts support this clone. This sequence joins TRBV27 and TRBJ2-7; 8 bases align to TRBD2. The J segment lost 0 bases and the V segment lost 8 bases, leaving 9 bases of the junction unmatched. The CDR3 is 15 amino acids. Germline lookup yields CDR1 MNHEY and CDR2 SMNVEV (reference sequence). In nucleotides, the CDR3 is TGTGCCAGCTCTCCGGGACTAGGGGCCTCCTACGAGCAGTACTTC. This gives the protein CASSPGLGASYEQYF.

The chain recombines TRBV9 with TRBJ2-1; a weak D match, TRBD2 (6 bases). V dropped 0 bases and J dropped 8 bases, with 12 bases sitting between them. There are 14 residues in the CDR3. Per the germline V gene, CDR1 is SGDLS and CDR2 is YYNGEE. The CDR3 coding sequence is TGTGCCAGCAGCGTAGACCTAGCGTCTTATGAGCAGTTCTTC. Residues: CASSVDLASYEQFF.

The chain has TRBV6-1 and TRBJ1-2, with TRBD1 matching over 10 bases. The germline V gene has CDR1 MNHNS and CDR2 SASEGT. V shed 4 bases, J shed 2 bases, and the junction held 4 bases outside the gene matches. CDR3 length: 15 amino acids. For the CDR3, the DNA is TGTGCCAGCAGTGGACGGGACAGGGGAAACTATGGCTACACCTTC. It specifies CASSGRDRGNYGYTF.